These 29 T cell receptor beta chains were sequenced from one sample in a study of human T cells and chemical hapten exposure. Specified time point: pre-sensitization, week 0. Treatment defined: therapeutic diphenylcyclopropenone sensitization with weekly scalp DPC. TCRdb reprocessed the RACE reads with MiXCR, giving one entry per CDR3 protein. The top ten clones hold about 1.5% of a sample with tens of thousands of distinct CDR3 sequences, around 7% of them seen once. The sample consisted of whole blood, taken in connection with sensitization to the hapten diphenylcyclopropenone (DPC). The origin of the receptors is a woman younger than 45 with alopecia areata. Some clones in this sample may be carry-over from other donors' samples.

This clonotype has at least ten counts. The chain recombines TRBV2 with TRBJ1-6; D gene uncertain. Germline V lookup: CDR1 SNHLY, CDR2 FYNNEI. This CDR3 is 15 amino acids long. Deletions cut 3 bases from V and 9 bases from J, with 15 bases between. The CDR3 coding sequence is TGTGCCAGCAGTGAGAACGCAGCCGGGCCTTCACCCCTCCACTTT. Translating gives CASSENAAGPSPLHF.

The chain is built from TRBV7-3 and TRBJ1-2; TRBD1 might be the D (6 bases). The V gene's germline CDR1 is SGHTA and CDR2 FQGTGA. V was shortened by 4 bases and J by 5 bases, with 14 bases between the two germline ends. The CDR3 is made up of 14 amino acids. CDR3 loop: CASSSQGWEYGYTF. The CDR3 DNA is TGTGCCAGCAGCTCACAGGGTTGGGAGTATGGCTACACCTTC.

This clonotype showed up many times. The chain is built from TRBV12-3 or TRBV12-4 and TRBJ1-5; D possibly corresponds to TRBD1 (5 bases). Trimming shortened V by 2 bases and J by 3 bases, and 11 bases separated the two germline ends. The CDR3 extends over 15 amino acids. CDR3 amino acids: CASSLMQGPNQPQHF. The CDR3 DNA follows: TGTGCCAGCAGTTTAATGCAGGGCCCCAATCAGCCCCAGCATTTT.

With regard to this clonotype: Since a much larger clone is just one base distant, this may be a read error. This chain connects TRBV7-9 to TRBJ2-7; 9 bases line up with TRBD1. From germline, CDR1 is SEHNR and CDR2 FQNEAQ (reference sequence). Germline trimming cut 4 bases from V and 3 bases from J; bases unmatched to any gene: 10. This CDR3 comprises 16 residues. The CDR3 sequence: CASSSLPGQGSYEQYF. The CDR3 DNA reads TGTGCCAGCAGCTCACTGCCGGGACAGGGTAGCTACGAGCAGTACTTC.

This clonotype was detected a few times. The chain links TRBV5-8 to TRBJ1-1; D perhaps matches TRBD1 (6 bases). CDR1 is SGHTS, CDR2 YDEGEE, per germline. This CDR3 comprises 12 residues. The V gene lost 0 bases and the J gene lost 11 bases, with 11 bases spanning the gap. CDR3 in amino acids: CASSLGGRRAFF. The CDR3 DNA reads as TGTGCCAGCAGCTTGGGGGGGCGACGGGCTTTCTTT.

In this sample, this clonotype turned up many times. In DNA form, the CDR3 reads TGCGCCAGCAGCATCACCCAGGAAAACACCGGGGAGCTGTTTTTT. Translated, it gives CASSITQENTGELFF. The chain carries TRBV5-1 and TRBJ2-2, with D uncertain. The CDR3 is 15 amino acids. The germline gives CDR1 SGHRS, CDR2 YFSETQ. V was pared by 4 bases and J by 2 bases, with 12 bases between.

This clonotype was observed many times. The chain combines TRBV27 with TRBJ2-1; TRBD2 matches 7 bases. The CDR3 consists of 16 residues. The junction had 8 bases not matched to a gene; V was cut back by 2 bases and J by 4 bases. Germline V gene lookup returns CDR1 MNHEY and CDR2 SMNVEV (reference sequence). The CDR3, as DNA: TGTGCCAGCAGTTTAACTAGCGTGCTGCCTTACAATGAGCAGTTCTTC. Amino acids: CASSLTSVLPYNEQFF.

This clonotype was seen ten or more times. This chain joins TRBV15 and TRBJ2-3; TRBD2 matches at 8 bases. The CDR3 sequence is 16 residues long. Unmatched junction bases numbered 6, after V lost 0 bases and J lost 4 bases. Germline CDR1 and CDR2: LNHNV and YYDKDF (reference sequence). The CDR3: CATSREPGLGSDTQYF. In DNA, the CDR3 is TGTGCCACCAGCAGAGAACCGGGACTAGGCTCAGATACGCAGTATTTT. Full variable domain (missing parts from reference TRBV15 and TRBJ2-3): DAMVIQNPRYQVTQFGKPVTLSCSQTLNHNVMYWYQQKSSQAPKLLFHYYDKDFNNEADTPDNFQSRRPNTSFCFLDIRSPGLGDTAMYLCATSREPGLGSDTQYFGPGTRLTVL.

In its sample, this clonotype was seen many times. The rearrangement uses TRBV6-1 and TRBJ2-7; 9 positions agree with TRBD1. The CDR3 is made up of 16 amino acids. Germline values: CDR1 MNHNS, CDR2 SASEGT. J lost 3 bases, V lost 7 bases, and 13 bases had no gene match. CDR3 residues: CASTIGRRTGDYEQYF. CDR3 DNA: TGTGCCAGCACCATTGGTAGGCGGACAGGGGACTACGAGCAGTACTTC.

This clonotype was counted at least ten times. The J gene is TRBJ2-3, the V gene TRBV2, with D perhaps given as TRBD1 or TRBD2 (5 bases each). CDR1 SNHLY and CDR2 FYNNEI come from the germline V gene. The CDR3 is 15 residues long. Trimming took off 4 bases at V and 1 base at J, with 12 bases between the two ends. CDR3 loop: CASSAVGAGTDTQYF. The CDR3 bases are TGTGCCAGCAGTGCCGTCGGGGCGGGCACAGATACGCAGTATTTT.

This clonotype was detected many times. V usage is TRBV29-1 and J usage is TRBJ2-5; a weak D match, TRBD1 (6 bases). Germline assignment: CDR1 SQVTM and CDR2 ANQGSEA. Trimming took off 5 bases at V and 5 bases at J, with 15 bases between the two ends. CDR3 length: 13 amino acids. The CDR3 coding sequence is TGCAGCGTTCAGGACAGACCTTCGGAGACCCAGTACTTC. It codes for CSVQDRPSETQYF.

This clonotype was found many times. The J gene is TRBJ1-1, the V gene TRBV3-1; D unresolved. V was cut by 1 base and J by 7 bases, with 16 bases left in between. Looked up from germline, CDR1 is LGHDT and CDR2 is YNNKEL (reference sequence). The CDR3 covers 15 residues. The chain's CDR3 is CASSQGRSSYDEAFF. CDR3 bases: TGTGCCAGCAGCCAAGGACGAAGCAGCTATGATGAAGCTTTCTTT. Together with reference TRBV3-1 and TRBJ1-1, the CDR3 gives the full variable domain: DTAVSQTPKYLVTQMGNDKSIKCEQNLGHDTMYWYKQDSKKFLKIMFSYNNKELIINETVPNRFSPKSPDKAHLNLHINSLELGDSAVYFCASSQGRSSYDEAFFGQGTRLTVV.

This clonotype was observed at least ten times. CDR3 DNA: TGCAGTGCTAGAGATCTGCCGGGGGGGAGGGATACGCAGTATTTT. Encoded protein: CSARDLPGGRDTQYF. The chain uses TRBV20-1 and TRBJ2-3; TRBD2 matches 8 bases. From germline, CDR1 is DFQATT and CDR2 SNEGSKA (reference sequence). The junction had 8 bases not matched to a gene; V was cut back by 0 bases and J by 6 bases. The CDR3 contains 15 residues.

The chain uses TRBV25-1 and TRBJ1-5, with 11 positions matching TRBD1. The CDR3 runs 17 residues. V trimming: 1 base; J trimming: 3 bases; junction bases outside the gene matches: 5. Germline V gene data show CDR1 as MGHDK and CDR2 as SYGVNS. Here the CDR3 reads CASSESGTGGVNQPQHF. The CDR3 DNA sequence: TGTGCCAGCAGTGAATCTGGGACAGGGGGAGTCAATCAGCCCCAGCATTTT. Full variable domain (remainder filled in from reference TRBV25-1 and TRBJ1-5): EADIYQTPRYLVIGTGKKITLECSQTMGHDKMYWYQQDPGMELHLIHYSYGVNSTEKGDLSSESTVSRIRTEHFPLTLESARPSHTSQYLCASSESGTGGVNQPQHFGDGTRLSIL.

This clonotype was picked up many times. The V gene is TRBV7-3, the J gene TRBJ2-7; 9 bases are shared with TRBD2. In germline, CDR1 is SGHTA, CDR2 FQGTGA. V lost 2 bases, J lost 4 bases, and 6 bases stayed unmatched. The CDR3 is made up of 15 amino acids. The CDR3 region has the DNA TGTGCCAGCAGCTTAGGCCCTAGCGGGGATTACGAGCAGTACTTC. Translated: CASSLGPSGDYEQYF.

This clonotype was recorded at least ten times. The CDR3 sequence: CASSQGGGLYGYTF. DNA for the CDR3: TGTGCCAGCAGCCAAGGAGGAGGGCTCTATGGCTACACCTTC. The rearrangement links TRBV3-1 to TRBJ1-2; no firm D call. V lost 1 base and J lost 4, with 10 bases in between. Germline V gene lookup returns CDR1 LGHDT and CDR2 YNNKEL (reference sequence). The CDR3 sequence is 14 residues long.

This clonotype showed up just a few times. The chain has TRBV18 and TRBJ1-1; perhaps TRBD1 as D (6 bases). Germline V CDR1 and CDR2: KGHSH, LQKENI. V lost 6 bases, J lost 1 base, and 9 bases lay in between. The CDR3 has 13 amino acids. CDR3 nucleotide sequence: TGTGCCAGCTCCGGACAGCCGAACACTGAAGCTTTCTTT. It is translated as CASSGQPNTEAFF.

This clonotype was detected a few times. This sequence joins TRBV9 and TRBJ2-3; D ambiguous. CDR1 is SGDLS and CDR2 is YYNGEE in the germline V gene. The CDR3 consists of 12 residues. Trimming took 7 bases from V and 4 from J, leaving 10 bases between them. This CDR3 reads CASSLWADTQYF. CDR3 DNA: TGTGCCAGCTCCCTTTGGGCAGATACGCAGTATTTT. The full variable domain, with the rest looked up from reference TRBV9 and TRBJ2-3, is DSGVTQTPKHLITATGQRVTLRCSPRSGDLSVYWYQQSLDQGLQFLIQYYNGEERAKGNILERFSAQQFPDLHSELNLSSLELGDSALYFCASSLWADTQYFGPGTRLTVL.

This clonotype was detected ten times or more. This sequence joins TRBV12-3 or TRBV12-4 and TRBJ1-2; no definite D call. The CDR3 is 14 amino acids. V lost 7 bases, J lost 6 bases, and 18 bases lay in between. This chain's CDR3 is CASKVAGNHNGYTF. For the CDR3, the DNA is TGTGCCAGCAAAGTGGCTGGGAATCATAATGGCTACACCTTC.

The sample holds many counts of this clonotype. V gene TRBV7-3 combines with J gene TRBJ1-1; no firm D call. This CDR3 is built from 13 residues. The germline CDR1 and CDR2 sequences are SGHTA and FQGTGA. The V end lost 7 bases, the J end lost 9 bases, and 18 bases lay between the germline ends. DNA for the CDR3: TGTGCCAGCATGGGGAGACCGAAAGTTCAAGCTTTCTTT. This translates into CASMGRPKVQAFF.

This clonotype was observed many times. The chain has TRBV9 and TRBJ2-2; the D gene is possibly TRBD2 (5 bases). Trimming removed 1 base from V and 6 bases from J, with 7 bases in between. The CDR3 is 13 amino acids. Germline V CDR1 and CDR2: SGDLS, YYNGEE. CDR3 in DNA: TGTGCCAGCAGCGTAATGGAGGCCGGGGAGCTGTTTTTT. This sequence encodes CASSVMEAGELFF. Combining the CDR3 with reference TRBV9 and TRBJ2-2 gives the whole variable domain DSGVTQTPKHLITATGQRVTLRCSPRSGDLSVYWYQQSLDQGLQFLIQYYNGEERAKGNILERFSAQQFPDLHSELNLSSLELGDSALYFCASSVMEAGELFFGEGSRLTVL.

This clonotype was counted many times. CDR3 region: CASSQGVWRSPLHF. The CDR3 DNA is TGTGCCAGCAGCCAAGGGGTATGGCGCTCACCCCTCCACTTT. The rearrangement links TRBV3-1 to TRBJ1-6; D remains unclear. The CDR3 contains 14 residues. Germline CDR1 reads LGHDT; CDR2 reads YNNKEL (reference sequence). Trimming removed 1 base from V and 10 bases from J, with 11 bases in between. Supplemented by reference TRBV3-1 and TRBJ1-6, the full variable domain reads DTAVSQTPKYLVTQMGNDKSIKCEQNLGHDTMYWYKQDSKKFLKIMFSYNNKELIINETVPNRFSPKSPDKAHLNLHINSLELGDSAVYFCASSQGVWRSPLHFGNGTRLTVT.

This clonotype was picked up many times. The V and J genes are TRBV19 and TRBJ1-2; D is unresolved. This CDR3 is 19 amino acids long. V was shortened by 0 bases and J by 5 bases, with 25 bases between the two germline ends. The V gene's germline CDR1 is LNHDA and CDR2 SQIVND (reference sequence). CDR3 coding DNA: TGTGCCAGTAGTATAGAAAGTAAGATTCGGGCAGCAAAATCGTATGGCTACACCTTC. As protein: CASSIESKIRAAKSYGYTF.

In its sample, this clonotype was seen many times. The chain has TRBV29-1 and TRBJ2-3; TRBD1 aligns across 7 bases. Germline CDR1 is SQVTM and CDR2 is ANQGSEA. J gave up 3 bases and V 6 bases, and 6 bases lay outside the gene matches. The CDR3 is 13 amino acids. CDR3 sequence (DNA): TGCAGCGTCCGAAGACAGGGTACAGATACGCAGTATTTT. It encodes CSVRRQGTDTQYF.

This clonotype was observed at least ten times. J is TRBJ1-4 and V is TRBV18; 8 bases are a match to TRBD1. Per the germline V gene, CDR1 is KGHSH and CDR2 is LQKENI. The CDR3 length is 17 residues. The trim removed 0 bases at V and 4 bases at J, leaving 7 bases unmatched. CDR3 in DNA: TGTGCCAGCTCACCACCCGGGACAGGACGAAGTAATGAAAAACTGTTTTTT. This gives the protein CASSPPGTGRSNEKLFF. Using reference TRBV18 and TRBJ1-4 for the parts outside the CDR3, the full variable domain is NAGVMQNPRHLVRRRGQEARLRCSPMKGHSHVYWYRQLPEEGLKFMVYLQKENIIDESGMPKERFSAEFPKEGPSILRIQQVVRGDSAAYFCASSPPGTGRSNEKLFFGSGTQLSVL.

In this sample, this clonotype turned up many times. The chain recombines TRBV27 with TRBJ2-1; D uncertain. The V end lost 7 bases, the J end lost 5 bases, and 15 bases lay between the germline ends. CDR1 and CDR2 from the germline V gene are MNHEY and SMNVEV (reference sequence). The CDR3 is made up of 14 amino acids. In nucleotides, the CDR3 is TGTGCCAGCATTGTCAGAGACGGACACAATGAGCAGTTCTTC. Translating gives CASIVRDGHNEQFF.

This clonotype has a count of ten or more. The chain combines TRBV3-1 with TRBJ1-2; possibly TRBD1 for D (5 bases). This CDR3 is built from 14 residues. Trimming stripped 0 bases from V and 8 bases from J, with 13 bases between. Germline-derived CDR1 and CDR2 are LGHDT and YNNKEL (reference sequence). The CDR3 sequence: CASSQDGGRKGYTF. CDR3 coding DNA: TGTGCCAGCAGCCAAGATGGGGGGAGAAAGGGCTACACCTTC.

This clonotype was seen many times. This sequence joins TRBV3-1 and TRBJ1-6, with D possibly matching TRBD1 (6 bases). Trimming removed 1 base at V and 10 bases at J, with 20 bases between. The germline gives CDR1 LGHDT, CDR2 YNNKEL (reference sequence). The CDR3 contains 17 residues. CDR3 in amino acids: CASSQALFGGRGSPLHF. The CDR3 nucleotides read TGTGCCAGCAGCCAAGCCCTATTCGGGGGCCGAGGATCACCCCTCCACTTT.

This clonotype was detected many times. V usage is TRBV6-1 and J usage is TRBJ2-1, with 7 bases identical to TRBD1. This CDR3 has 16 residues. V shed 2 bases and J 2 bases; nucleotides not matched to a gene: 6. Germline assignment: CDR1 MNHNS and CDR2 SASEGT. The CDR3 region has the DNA TGTGCCAGCAGTGAAAACGACAGGGCCCCCTACAATGAGCAGTTCTTC. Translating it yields CASSENDRAPYNEQFF.